This passage covers 29 T cell receptor beta chains from one sample sequenced in a study of blood T cell repertoires in COVID-19. Profiled with immunoSEQ multiplex PCR; TCRdb holds only in-frame clones, not every one. The data contain about 45,000 clones, roughly 80% of them singletons. Sequencing was done on a sample of peripheral blood. These receptor sequences come from a human donor in a cohort sampled during active COVID-19.

The V and J genes are TRBV6-2 or TRBV6-3 and TRBJ2-2; no definite D call. V was shortened by 2 bases and J by 1 base, with 8 bases between the two germline ends. This CDR3 contains 15 residues. CDR1 and CDR2 (germline): MNHEY, SVGEGT. DNA of the CDR3: TGTGCCAGCAGTTACGCCAACAGGAACACCGGGGAGCTGTTTTTT. Its protein is CASSYANRNTGELFF.

This chain joins TRBV19 and TRBJ2-7; 11 bases map to TRBD2. The CDR3 extends over 16 amino acids. From germline, CDR1 is LNHDA and CDR2 SQIVND (reference sequence). Unmatched junction bases numbered 5, after V lost 2 bases and J lost 2 bases. In nucleotides, the CDR3 is TGTGCCAGTAGTATACTAGGGACTAGCGGTGCCTACGAGCAGTACTTC. Translation: CASSILGTSGAYEQYF.

The chain has TRBV27 and TRBJ2-2; D gene uncertain. The CDR3 is made up of 12 amino acids. Germline V gene lookup returns CDR1 MNHEY and CDR2 SMNVEV (reference sequence). Trimming stripped 5 bases from V and 7 bases from J, with 8 bases between. The CDR3 is CASSLLGGELFF. The CDR3, as DNA: TGTGCCAGCAGTCTCCTAGGCGGGGAGCTGTTTTTT.

This clone was seen just once. Here the CDR3 DNA reads TGTGCCAGCAGTTCCCCCCTAGGGGACACCATATATTTT. This encodes CASSSPLGDTIYF. The chain is built from TRBV12-3 or TRBV12-4 and TRBJ1-3; possible D gene TRBD1, 5 bases. Trimming took off 4 bases at V and 8 bases at J, with 12 bases between the two ends. This CDR3 is built from 13 residues.

This clone was found once. CDR3 protein: CASSLGQGYTGELFF. Written as DNA, the CDR3 is TGTGCCAGCAGCTTGGGACAGGGGTACACCGGGGAGCTGTTTTTT. The V and J genes are TRBV7-6 and TRBJ2-2; 10 positions match TRBD1. The CDR3 runs to 15 residues. The ends lost 3 bases at V and 3 bases at J; junction bases unmatched: 1. Germline V CDR1 and CDR2: SGHVS, FNYEAQ.

This clone was picked up many times. This sequence joins TRBV19 and TRBJ2-2, with 10 bases that match TRBD1. This CDR3 is built from 16 residues. The germline V gene has CDR1 LNHDA and CDR2 SQIVND (reference sequence). V shed 7 bases, J shed 5 bases, and the junction held 10 bases outside the gene matches. The CDR3 coding sequence is TGTGCCAGTACCATCCGGGACAGGGGAAAGACCGGGGAGCTGTTTTTT. Protein: CASTIRDRGKTGELFF. Based on the CDR3 plus reference TRBV19 and TRBJ2-2, the full variable domain is DGGITQSPKYLFRKEGQNVTLSCEQNLNHDAMYWYRQDPGQGLRLIYYSQIVNDFQKGDIAEGYSVSREKKESFPLTVTSAQKNPTAFYLCASTIRDRGKTGELFFGEGSRLTVL.

The chain carries TRBV5-1 and TRBJ2-3, with TRBD2 matching over 7 bases. Germline CDR1 and CDR2: SGHRS and YFSETQ. The CDR3 has 16 amino acids. J gave up 4 bases and V 2 bases, and 10 bases lay outside the gene matches. CDR3 residues: CASSFSAGVSADTQYF. DNA for the CDR3: TGCGCCAGCAGCTTTAGCGCGGGAGTGTCGGCAGATACGCAGTATTTT. Full variable domain (remainder filled in from reference TRBV5-1 and TRBJ2-3): KAGVTQTPRYLIKTRGQQVTLSCSPISGHRSVSWYQQTPGQGLQFLFEYFSETQRNKGNFPGRFSGRQFSNSRSEMNVSTLELGDSALYLCASSFSAGVSADTQYFGPGTRLTVL.

The chain couples TRBV27 to TRBJ1-5; 9 bases are shared with TRBD1. The CDR3 has 14 residues. Looked up from germline, CDR1 is MNHEY and CDR2 is SMNVEV (reference sequence). V was pared by 2 bases and J by 7 bases, with 3 bases of the junction left unmatched. The CDR3 loop reads CASSLRDREQPQHF. DNA for the CDR3: TGTGCCAGCAGTTTAAGGGACAGGGAACAGCCCCAGCATTTT.

The V call is TRBV6-2 or TRBV6-3, the J call TRBJ1-1; D is uncertain. The CDR3 has 15 amino acids. Germline CDR1 MNHEY, CDR2 SVGEGT. V was clipped by 4 bases and J by 1 base, with 13 bases between them. Here the CDR3 DNA reads TGTGCCAGCAGTTCCGCAACCACAGAGAACACTGAAGCTTTCTTT. Its protein product is CASSSATTENTEAFF.

This clone was detected a few times. V is TRBV7-2 and J is TRBJ2-5, with D possibly matching TRBD2 (6 bases). The CDR3 consists of 13 residues. V lost 5 bases and J lost 0, with 7 bases in between. Germline V gives CDR1 SGHTA, CDR2 FQGNSA. The CDR3 loop reads CASSGGNQETQYF. CDR3 DNA sequence: TGTGCCAGCAGCGGGGGGAACCAAGAGACCCAGTACTTC.

V and J are TRBV25-1 and TRBJ2-2, with D unclear. The CDR3 totals 15 residues. Germline loops: CDR1 MGHDK, CDR2 SYGVNS. V was cut by 3 bases and J by 2 bases, with 10 bases left in between. This CDR3 reads CASSEWAGNTGELFF. The CDR3 bases are TGTGCCAGCAGTGAGTGGGCAGGCAACACCGGGGAGCTGTTTTTT.

The chain joins TRBV5-4 to TRBJ1-2; no clear D. From germline, CDR1 is SGHNT and CDR2 YYREEE (reference sequence). This CDR3 comprises 12 residues. V lost 4 bases and J 2 bases, leaving 6 bases between the germline ends. The CDR3 loop is CASSRGNYGYTF. The CDR3 DNA reads TGTGCCAGCAGCCGGGGAAACTATGGCTACACCTTC.

The V and J genes are TRBV6-2 or TRBV6-3 and TRBJ1-5, with D perhaps matching TRBD1 (5 bases). Trimming stripped 2 bases from V and 6 bases from J, with 14 bases between. Germline loops: CDR1 MNHEY, CDR2 SVGEGT. The CDR3 consists of 15 residues. The CDR3: CASSYIGREGQPQHF. The CDR3 DNA reads as TGTGCCAGCAGTTACATTGGCAGGGAGGGTCAGCCCCAGCATTTT.

The chain has TRBV18 and TRBJ2-1; 11 bases map to TRBD2. V shed 2 bases, J shed 7 bases, and the junction held 4 bases outside the gene matches. Germline V CDR1 and CDR2: KGHSH, LQKENI. The CDR3 runs 15 residues. The CDR3 region is CASSPKLAGENEQFF. CDR3 sequence (DNA): TGTGCCAGCTCACCAAAACTAGCGGGAGAAAATGAGCAGTTCTTC.

The CDR3 loop is CASSEAGASNEKLFF. In nucleotides, the CDR3 is TGTGCCAGCAGTGAAGCGGGGGCGTCTAATGAAAAACTGTTTTTT. V and J are TRBV2 and TRBJ1-4; maybe TRBD1 (6 bases). Germline V gene lookup returns CDR1 SNHLY and CDR2 FYNNEI. The CDR3 consists of 15 residues. Trimming took off 0 bases at V and 3 bases at J, with 8 bases between the two ends.

In this sample, this clone is medium-sized. V is TRBV7-6 and J is TRBJ2-7; TRBD1 might be the D (6 bases). The CDR3 has 15 amino acids. V lost 0 bases and J 3 bases, leaving 12 bases between the germline ends. The germline gives CDR1 SGHVS, CDR2 FNYEAQ. The chain's CDR3 is CASSLAKDRFYEQYF. The CDR3 DNA reads as TGTGCCAGCAGCTTAGCCAAAGACAGGTTCTACGAGCAGTACTTC.

V gene TRBV6-5 combines with J gene TRBJ2-5, with 9 nucleotides matching TRBD1. The CDR3 covers 15 residues. V lost 6 bases to trimming and J lost 4 bases; unmatched junction nucleotides: 9. Germline loops: CDR1 MNHEY, CDR2 SVGAGI. The CDR3 coding sequence is TGTGCCAGCAGAAGGGGACAGGGAGGAGGAGAGACCCAGTACTTC. Translation gives CASRRGQGGGETQYF.

The chain has TRBV18 and TRBJ1-5; tentatively, D is TRBD1 (6 bases). This CDR3 contains 15 residues. CDR1 KGHSH and CDR2 LQKENI come from the germline V gene. V shed 2 bases and J shed 0 bases, with 8 bases lying between them. This chain's CDR3 is CASSPGQNSNQPQHF. The CDR3 DNA reads as TGTGCCAGCTCACCAGGACAGAATAGCAATCAGCCCCAGCATTTT.

The V and J genes are TRBV6-5 and TRBJ1-6, with 10 bases lining up with TRBD1. Germline values: CDR1 MNHEY, CDR2 SVGAGI. Trimming cost V 6 bases and J 11 bases; bases outside gene matches: 10. This CDR3 spans 15 amino acids. CDR3 region: CASSGGQGRGPPLHF. In DNA, the CDR3 is TGTGCCAGCAGCGGGGGACAGGGGCGTGGGCCACCCCTCCACTTT.

This clone is a singleton in its sample. The chain links TRBV24-1 to TRBJ2-7; 7 bases line up with TRBD1. Germline CDR1 reads KGHDR; CDR2 reads SFDVKD. V lost 4 bases and J lost 6; bases outside the gene matches: 5. The CDR3 runs 13 residues. CDR3 protein: CATSDPTGFEQYF. In DNA, the CDR3 is TGTGCCACCAGTGACCCGACAGGGTTCGAGCAGTACTTC.

In its sample, this clone was seen once. The chain combines TRBV6-6 with TRBJ1-2; 7 bases match TRBD1. V shed 9 bases, J shed 8 bases, and the junction held 6 bases outside the gene matches. Germline CDR1 reads MNHNY; CDR2 reads SVGAGI (reference sequence). The CDR3 is 11 residues long. CDR3 sequence (DNA): TGTGCCAGTGACACAGGGGACGGCTACACCTTC. The encoded protein is CASDTGDGYTF.

The chain links TRBV6-5 to TRBJ2-7, with TRBD1 identical over 8 bases. CDR3 length equals 14 residues. Germline values: CDR1 MNHEY, CDR2 SVGAGI. The V gene end was trimmed by 5 bases and the J gene end by 1 base; junction bases not matched to a gene: 4. CDR3 protein: CASSTGGFSYEQYF. CDR3 nucleotide sequence: TGTGCCAGCAGTACAGGGGGATTTTCCTACGAGCAGTACTTC.

This chain connects TRBV11-3 to TRBJ1-1; possible D gene TRBD1, 5 bases. CDR3 length: 13 residues. Germline V CDR1 and CDR2: SGHNT, YENEEA. Between the trimmed V and J ends, which lost 3 bases and 4 bases, there was a span of 9 bases. The CDR3 here is CASSFARGTEAFF. CDR3 in DNA: TGTGCCAGCAGCTTCGCTAGGGGCACTGAAGCTTTCTTT.

V is TRBV10-3 and J is TRBJ1-5; 7 bases are shared with TRBD1. The CDR3 extends over 14 amino acids. Germline V gene lookup returns CDR1 ENHRY and CDR2 SYGVKD. V trimming: 9 bases; J trimming: 1 base; junction bases outside the gene matches: 6. CDR3 sequence reads: CAIGTAPSNQPQHF. Here the CDR3 DNA reads TGTGCCATTGGGACAGCACCCAGCAATCAGCCCCAGCATTTT.

The V call is TRBV11-3, the J call TRBJ2-1; D is ambiguous. The V gene's germline CDR1 is SGHNT and CDR2 YENEEA. Trimming took off 3 bases at V and 7 bases at J, with 16 bases between the two ends. The CDR3 extends over 15 amino acids. The CDR3 region has the DNA TGTGCCAGCAGCTTTATCGCGGCCAGCCGGAATGAGCAGTTCTTC. Translation gives CASSFIAASRNEQFF.

This chain joins TRBV6-6 and TRBJ2-7; 9 positions agree with TRBD1. The CDR3 consists of 15 residues. The trim removed 8 bases at V and 2 bases at J, leaving 10 bases unmatched. Germline assignment: CDR1 MNHNY and CDR2 SVGAGI (reference sequence). The DNA for the CDR3 is TGTGCCAGCGGAAACTCCGGGACAGGGACCTACGAGCAGTACTTC. This codes for CASGNSGTGTYEQYF.

J is TRBJ1-2 and V is TRBV7-2; D might be TRBD1 (5 bases). Trimming left V 4 bases short and J 4 bases short, with 13 bases between. The CDR3 length is 14 residues. Germline CDR1 is SGHTA and CDR2 is FQGNSA. The CDR3 loop reads CASSSRDWGYGYTF. DNA for the CDR3: TGTGCCAGCAGCTCCAGGGATTGGGGCTATGGCTACACCTTC. Together with reference TRBV7-2 and TRBJ1-2, the CDR3 gives the full variable domain: GAGVSQSPSNKVTEKGKDVELRCDPISGHTALYWYRQSLGQGLEFLIYFQGNSAPDKSGLPSDRFSAERTGGSVSTLTIQRTQQEDSAVYLCASSSRDWGYGYTFGSGTRLTVV.

The chain combines TRBV5-6 with TRBJ2-1; 7 positions agree with TRBD1. Germline CDR1 is SGHDT and CDR2 is YYEEEE. The length of the CDR3 is 16 residues. After removal of 2 bases from V and 8 bases from J, the junction contained 13 bases not matched to a gene. The CDR3 DNA follows: TGTGCCAGCAGCTTTCCCGGACAGGCGGAGGCCCATGAGCAGTTCTTC. This encodes CASSFPGQAEAHEQFF.

The J gene is TRBJ2-7, the V gene TRBV7-2, with 9 nucleotides matching TRBD1. V trimming: 5 bases; J trimming: 4 bases; junction bases outside the gene matches: 6. This CDR3 has 14 amino acids. Per the germline V gene, CDR1 is SGHTA and CDR2 is FQGNSA. The CDR3 nucleotides read TGTGCCAGCAGCAGCCCCGACAGGGGGTACGAGCAGTACTTC. It translates to CASSSPDRGYEQYF. The whole variable domain, remainder taken from reference TRBV7-2 and TRBJ2-7, is GAGVSQSPSNKVTEKGKDVELRCDPISGHTALYWYRQSLGQGLEFLIYFQGNSAPDKSGLPSDRFSAERTGGSVSTLTIQRTQQEDSAVYLCASSSPDRGYEQYFGPGTRLTVT.